A single T cell receptor beta chain is shown here with its context. Its cognate antigen is unknown. This record comes from a study of T cells expressing NK-cell markers. This CDR3 is built from 15 residues. CDR1 MGHRA and CDR2 YSYEKL come from the germline V gene. Study-level points and caveats: One observes that, in a few donors, these clonotypes were also the leading ones within the CD3+CD56-NKG2C+ fraction. More than five of the donors carried dominant NKG2C+ clonotypes that took up about 1.0-7.0% of their CD8+ T cells.

UMI-tagged 5'RACE template switching yielded the TCR beta cDNA. TCRdb reanalyzed the 5' RACE reads, giving one entry per CDR3 protein sequence and no DNA. The sample table sets out fewer than 300,000 distinct CDR3 sequences. Sequences were obtained from blood T cells: a sorted CD56 or NKG2C T cell subset, CD4+ or CD8+ T cells, or bulk PBMC T cells (not recorded which). The source of this sequence is a woman between 18 and 69 years old in good health. The chain carries TRBV4-1 and TRBJ2-5; TCRdb's D call, TRBD1, is unchecked because there is no DNA. The CDR3 loop is CASSQPGAGKETQYF.